This TCR beta chain was sequenced in a study of blood T cell repertoires in COVID-19. The wider study: Nucleic acid was either cDNA or gDNA, and it came from T cells, B-cell-depleted T cells, or PBMCs.

Method: immunoSEQ multiplex PCR; TCRdb's copy keeps in-frame clones and lacks some. This table has fewer than 300,000 clones, roughly 90% appearing once. The CDR3 spans 13 residues. Trimming pared 0 bases from V and 8 bases from J, leaving 5 bases between. Germline loops: CDR1 MNHEY, CDR2 SMNVEV (reference sequence). Participants were placed into cohorts based on the clinical history they reported. The study counted Cohort 3 donors as recovered given two negative PCRs, clearance, or symptom resolution. Material: PBMCs or T cells enriched from blood (not recorded which). The chain combines TRBV27 with TRBJ1-6; D unresolved. This TCR came from a woman aged 25 to 39 who had recovered from COVID-19. CDR3 in amino acids: CASSLSRYSPLHF. In nucleotides, the CDR3 is TGTGCCAGCAGTTTATCGAGGTATTCACCCCTCCACTTT.